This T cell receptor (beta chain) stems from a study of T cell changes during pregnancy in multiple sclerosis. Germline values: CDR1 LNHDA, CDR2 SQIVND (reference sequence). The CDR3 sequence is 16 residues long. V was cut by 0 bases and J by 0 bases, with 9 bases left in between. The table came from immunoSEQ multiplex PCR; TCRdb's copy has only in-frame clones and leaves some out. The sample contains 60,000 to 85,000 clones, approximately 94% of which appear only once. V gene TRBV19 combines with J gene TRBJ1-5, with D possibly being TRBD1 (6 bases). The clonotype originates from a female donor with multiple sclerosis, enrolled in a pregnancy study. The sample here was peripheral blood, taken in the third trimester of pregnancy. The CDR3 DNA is TGTGCCAGTAGTATAGATCGGACAGTTAGCAATCAGCCCCAGCATTTT. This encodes CASSIDRTVSNQPQHF. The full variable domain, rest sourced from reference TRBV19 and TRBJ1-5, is DGGITQSPKYLFRKEGQNVTLSCEQNLNHDAMYWYRQDPGQGLRLIYYSQIVNDFQKGDIAEGYSVSREKKESFPLTVTSAQKNPTAFYLCASSIDRTVSNQPQHFGDGTRLSIL.